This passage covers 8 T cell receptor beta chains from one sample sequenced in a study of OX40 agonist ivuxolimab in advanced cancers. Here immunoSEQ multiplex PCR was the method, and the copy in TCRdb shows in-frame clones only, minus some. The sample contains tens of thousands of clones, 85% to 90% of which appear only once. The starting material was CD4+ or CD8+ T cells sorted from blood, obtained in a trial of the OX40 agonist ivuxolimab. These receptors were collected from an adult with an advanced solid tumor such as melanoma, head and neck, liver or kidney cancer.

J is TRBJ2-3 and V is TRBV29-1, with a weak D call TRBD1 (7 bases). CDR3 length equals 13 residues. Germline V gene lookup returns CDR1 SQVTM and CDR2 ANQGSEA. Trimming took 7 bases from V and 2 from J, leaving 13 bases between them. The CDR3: CSGGQDYTDTQYF. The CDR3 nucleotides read TGCAGCGGTGGACAGGACTACACAGATACGCAGTATTTT.

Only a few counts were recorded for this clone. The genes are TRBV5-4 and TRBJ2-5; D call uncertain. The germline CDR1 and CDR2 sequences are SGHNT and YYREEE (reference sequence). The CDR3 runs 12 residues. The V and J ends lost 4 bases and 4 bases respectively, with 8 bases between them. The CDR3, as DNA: TGTGCCAGCAGCCTAGGACGAGAGACCCAGTACTTC. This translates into CASSLGRETQYF.

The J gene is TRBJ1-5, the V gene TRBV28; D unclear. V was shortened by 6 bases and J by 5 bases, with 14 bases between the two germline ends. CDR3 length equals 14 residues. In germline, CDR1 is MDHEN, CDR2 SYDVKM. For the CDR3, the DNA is TGTGCCAGCAGCCAGAGTATTGGGCATCAGCCCCAGCATTTT. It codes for CASSQSIGHQPQHF. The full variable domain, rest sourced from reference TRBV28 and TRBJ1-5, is DVKVTQSSRYLVKRTGEKVFLECVQDMDHENMFWYRQDPGLGLRLIYFSYDVKMKEKGDIPEGYSVSREKKERFSLILESASTNQTSMYLCASSQSIGHQPQHFGDGTRLSIL.

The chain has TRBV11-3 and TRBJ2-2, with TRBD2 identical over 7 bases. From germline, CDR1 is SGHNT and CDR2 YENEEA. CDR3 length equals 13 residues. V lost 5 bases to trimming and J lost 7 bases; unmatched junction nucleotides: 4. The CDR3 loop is CASSLPGGGELFF. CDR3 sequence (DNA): TGTGCCAGCAGCCTACCGGGGGGCGGGGAGCTGTTTTTT.

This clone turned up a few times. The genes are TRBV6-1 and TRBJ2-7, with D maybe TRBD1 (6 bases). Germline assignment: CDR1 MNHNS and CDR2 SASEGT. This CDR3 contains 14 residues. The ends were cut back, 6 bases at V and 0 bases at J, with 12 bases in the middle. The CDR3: CASRFDRSSYEQYF. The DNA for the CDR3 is TGTGCCAGCAGGTTCGACAGGAGCTCCTACGAGCAGTACTTC.

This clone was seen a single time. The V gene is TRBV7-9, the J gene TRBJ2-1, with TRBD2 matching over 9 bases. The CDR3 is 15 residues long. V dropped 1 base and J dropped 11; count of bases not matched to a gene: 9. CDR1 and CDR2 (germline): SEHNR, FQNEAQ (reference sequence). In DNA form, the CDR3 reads TGTGCCAGCAGCTTAGTTAGCGGCGGGGGGGCCCAGCAGTTCTTC. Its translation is CASSLVSGGGAQQFF.

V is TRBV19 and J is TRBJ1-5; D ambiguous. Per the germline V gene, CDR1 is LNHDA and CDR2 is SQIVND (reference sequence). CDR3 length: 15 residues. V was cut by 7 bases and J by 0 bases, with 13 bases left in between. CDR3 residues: CASKASQVSNQPQHF. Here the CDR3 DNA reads TGTGCCAGTAAGGCGTCCCAAGTTAGCAATCAGCCCCAGCATTTT.

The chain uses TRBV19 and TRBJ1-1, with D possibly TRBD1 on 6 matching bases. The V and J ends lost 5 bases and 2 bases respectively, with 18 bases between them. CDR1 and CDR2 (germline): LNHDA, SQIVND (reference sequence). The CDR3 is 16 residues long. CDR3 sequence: CASSPHRDKVNTEAFF. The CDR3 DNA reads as TGTGCCAGTAGTCCACACCGGGACAAGGTTAACACTGAAGCTTTCTTT. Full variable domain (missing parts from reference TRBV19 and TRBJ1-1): DGGITQSPKYLFRKEGQNVTLSCEQNLNHDAMYWYRQDPGQGLRLIYYSQIVNDFQKGDIAEGYSVSREKKESFPLTVTSAQKNPTAFYLCASSPHRDKVNTEAFFGQGTRLTVV.